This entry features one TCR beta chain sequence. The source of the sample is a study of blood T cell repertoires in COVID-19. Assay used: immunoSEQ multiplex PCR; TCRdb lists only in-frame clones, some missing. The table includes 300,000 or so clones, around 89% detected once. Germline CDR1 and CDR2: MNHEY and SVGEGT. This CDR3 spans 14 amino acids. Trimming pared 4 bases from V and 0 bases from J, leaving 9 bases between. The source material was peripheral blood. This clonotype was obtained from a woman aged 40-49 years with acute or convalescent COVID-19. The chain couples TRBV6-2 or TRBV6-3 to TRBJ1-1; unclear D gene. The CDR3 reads CASSSLAVNTEAFF. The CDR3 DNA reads TGTGCCAGCAGTTCCTTGGCAGTGAACACTGAAGCTTTCTTT.